These 21 T cell receptor beta chains were all obtained from the same sample, sequenced in a study of shared T cell receptors in the human thymus. Clones were sequenced by immunoSEQ multiplex PCR, and TCRdb holds only the in-frame ones, with some missing. The table shows hundreds of thousands of clones, with 80% to 90% occurring only once. These data are also associated with another study on human thymus T cells.

Sequenced sample: thymocytes. The source of these receptors is a boy younger than two with a congenital heart defect.

This rearrangement joins TRBV11-2 to TRBJ2-7; D gene unclear. This CDR3 comprises 15 residues. Trimming removed 0 bases at V and 1 base at J, with 10 bases between. Germline lookup yields CDR1 SGHAT and CDR2 FQNNGV. The CDR3, as DNA: TGTGCCAGCAGCTTAGACCGTCCCGGGTCCTACGAGCAGTACTTC. As protein: CASSLDRPGSYEQYF.

The rearrangement links TRBV30 to TRBJ2-7, with TRBD1 as a possible D gene (8 bases). CDR3 length: 14 residues. Trimming took 7 bases from V and 2 from J, leaving 18 bases between them. From germline, CDR1 is GTSNPN and CDR2 SVGIG (reference sequence). The CDR3 DNA sequence: TGTGCCTCCCTGGGAGGGACAGGACCCTACGAGCAGTACTTC. It encodes CASLGGTGPYEQYF.

The chain recombines TRBV18 with TRBJ2-1; TRBD2 matches 13 bases. J was trimmed by 7 bases and V by 3 bases; bases with no gene match: 0. CDR1 KGHSH and CDR2 LQKENI come from the germline V gene. The CDR3 sequence is 14 residues long. The DNA for the CDR3 is TGTGCCAGCTCACCGGGACTAGCGGGGAATGAGCAGTTCTTC. Amino acids: CASSPGLAGNEQFF.

This clone was seen once. This chain links TRBV11-3 with TRBJ2-1, with TRBD2 matching 7 bases. Germline-derived CDR1 and CDR2 are SGHNT and YENEEA. CDR3 length equals 16 residues. V trimming: 3 bases; J trimming: 1 base; junction bases outside the gene matches: 6. CDR3 bases: TGTGCCAGCAGCTTGAGGCTAGCGGAATCCTACAATGAGCAGTTCTTC. Translated: CASSLRLAESYNEQFF.

The chain uses TRBV6-5 and TRBJ1-1, with D uncertain. The germline V gene has CDR1 MNHEY and CDR2 SVGAGI. Trimming removed 2 bases at V and 11 bases at J, with 9 bases between. The CDR3 extends over 11 amino acids. CDR3 sequence: CASSYEGRAFF. CDR3 nucleotides: TGTGCCAGCAGTTACGAGGGTCGGGCTTTCTTT.

The DNA of the CDR3 is TGTGCCAGCAGCTCTTCCGAGGGGGACAATCAGCCCCAGCATTTT. Its translation is CASSSSEGDNQPQHF. The chain employs TRBV7-6 and TRBJ1-5; possibly TRBD1 for D (6 bases). The CDR3 consists of 15 residues. The V end was cut by 4 bases, the J end by 3 bases, with 13 bases between. Germline CDR1 SGHVS, CDR2 FNYEAQ.

The rearrangement joins TRBV28 to TRBJ2-7, with TRBD1 matching 7 bases. Germline CDR1 reads MDHEN; CDR2 reads SYDVKM. This CDR3 comprises 15 residues. The V gene end was trimmed by 7 bases and the J gene end by 0 bases; junction bases not matched to a gene: 9. The CDR3 reads CASINRGQSSYEQYF. In DNA form, the CDR3 reads TGTGCCAGCATTAATAGGGGACAGAGCTCCTACGAGCAGTACTTC.

This clone was picked up a small number of times. The rearrangement links TRBV7-6 to TRBJ1-4; D not certain. V lost 1 base and J 4 bases, leaving 10 bases between the germline ends. The germline V gene has CDR1 SGHVS and CDR2 FNYEAQ. The CDR3 runs 15 residues. This CDR3 reads CASSLGRAGNEKLFF. For the CDR3, the DNA is TGTGCCAGCAGCTTAGGGCGGGCGGGTAATGAAAAACTGTTTTTT.

V gene TRBV28 combines with J gene TRBJ1-4, with D possibly TRBD1 on 5 matching bases. V dropped 4 bases and J dropped 8 bases, with 20 bases sitting between them. From germline, CDR1 is MDHEN and CDR2 SYDVKM. The CDR3 runs 16 residues. The DNA of the CDR3 is TGTGCCAGCAGTTCCCCCTCCAGGGTGGTGAGGGAAAAACTGTTTTTT. This encodes CASSSPSRVVREKLFF.

The CDR3 coding sequence is TGTGCCAGCAGAACCGGGACTAGCGGACCCTACGAGCAGTACTTC. Translated: CASRTGTSGPYEQYF. The chain couples TRBV27 to TRBJ2-7, with 11 bases that match TRBD2. The germline V gene encodes CDR1 MNHEY and CDR2 SMNVEV (reference sequence). CDR3 length: 15 residues. V lost 6 bases, J lost 2 bases, and 6 bases stayed unmatched.

This chain connects TRBV5-1 to TRBJ2-7; TRBD2 aligns across 11 bases. This CDR3 spans 15 amino acids. CDR1 SGHRS and CDR2 YFSETQ come from the germline V gene. J was trimmed by 7 bases and V by 0 bases; bases with no gene match: 6. As DNA, the CDR3 is TGCGCCAGCAGCTTGGCACTAGCGGGAGTTGCTGAGCAGTACTTC. As protein: CASSLALAGVAEQYF.

The chain combines TRBV6-5 with TRBJ1-2, with 7 bases fitting TRBD1. The junction had 6 bases not matched to a gene; V was cut back by 5 bases and J by 3 bases. Germline V lookup: CDR1 MNHEY, CDR2 SVGAGI. There are 14 residues in the CDR3. The CDR3 spells CASSPQGLDYGYTF. The CDR3 DNA reads as TGTGCCAGCAGTCCACAGGGGCTCGACTATGGCTACACCTTC.

The V and J genes are TRBV5-4 and TRBJ1-1; D is unresolved. This CDR3 has 14 amino acids. The V gene lost 0 bases and the J gene lost 0 bases, with 6 bases spanning the gap. In germline, CDR1 is SGHNT, CDR2 YYREEE (reference sequence). CDR3 coding DNA: TGTGCCAGCAGCTTGGCACAGATGAACACTGAAGCTTTCTTT. This translates into CASSLAQMNTEAFF.

This clone was counted a single time. The chain links TRBV6-1 to TRBJ1-1; 7 bases map to TRBD1. Germline CDR1 reads MNHNS; CDR2 reads SASEGT. The CDR3 runs 17 residues. Germline trimming cut 4 bases from V and 0 bases from J; bases unmatched to any gene: 11. CDR3 in DNA: TGTGCCAGCAGTGCCCCCCCACCGGGACAGCTGAACACTGAAGCTTTCTTT. It codes for CASSAPPPGQLNTEAFF.

The chain joins TRBV19 to TRBJ2-3; D perhaps matches TRBD2 (5 bases). Trimming pared 3 bases from V and 4 bases from J, leaving 11 bases between. The CDR3 consists of 14 residues. CDR1 is LNHDA and CDR2 is SQIVND in the germline V gene (reference sequence). CDR3 sequence: CASSMRQEADTQYF. For the CDR3, the DNA is TGTGCCAGTAGTATGCGGCAGGAGGCAGATACGCAGTATTTT.

This clone has just one count. V is TRBV7-6 and J is TRBJ1-2; maybe TRBD1 (6 bases). Trimming removed 3 bases from V and 7 bases from J, with 12 bases in between. CDR1 is SGHVS and CDR2 is FNYEAQ in the germline V gene. The CDR3 has 13 residues. In nucleotides, the CDR3 is TGTGCCAGCAGCTTTGAGGGGGTGGGTGGCTACACCTTC. This translates into CASSFEGVGGYTF.

The chain links TRBV4-2 to TRBJ1-5; 12 positions match TRBD1. CDR1 and CDR2 from the germline V gene are LGHNA and YNFKEQ. The ends lost 3 bases at V and 1 base at J; junction bases unmatched: 10. The CDR3 sequence is 19 residues long. Written as DNA, the CDR3 is TGTGCCAGCAGCCAGTCCCCGGGACAGGGGGCGCAGAGCAATCAGCCCCAGCATTTT. Translated, it gives CASSQSPGQGAQSNQPQHF.

The chain uses TRBV5-1 and TRBJ2-1, with TRBD1 identical over 7 bases. Germline V gene sequence: CDR1 SGHRS, CDR2 YFSETQ. V shed 4 bases, J shed 6 bases, and the junction held 7 bases outside the gene matches. The length of the CDR3 is 14 residues. This CDR3 is CASSPLTGCNEQFF. The CDR3 nucleotides read TGCGCCAGCAGCCCACTGACAGGGTGCAATGAGCAGTTCTTC.

This clone was observed once. The chain employs TRBV15 and TRBJ2-3; 7 positions agree with TRBD1. The trim removed 0 bases at V and 7 bases at J, leaving 13 bases unmatched. Germline assignment: CDR1 LNHNV and CDR2 YYDKDF (reference sequence). The CDR3 contains 17 residues. As DNA, the CDR3 is TGTGCCACCAGCAGAGAAGCCTACAGTCGGGACAGAAATACGCAGTATTTT. This codes for CATSREAYSRDRNTQYF.

The chain uses TRBV5-6 and TRBJ1-4; 11 bases map to TRBD1. Germline values: CDR1 SGHDT, CDR2 YYEEEE. This CDR3 comprises 19 residues. V gave up 1 base and J gave up 4 bases; unmatched junction bases: 12. CDR3 sequence reads: CASSLLVGGQGVNNEKLFF. CDR3 nucleotides: TGTGCCAGCAGCTTGTTAGTAGGGGGACAGGGGGTAAATAATGAAAAACTGTTTTTT.

This clone appeared a single time. The V and J genes are TRBV30 and TRBJ2-1; TRBD2 matches 7 bases. V was pared by 0 bases and J by 6 bases, with 11 bases of the junction left unmatched. Per the germline V gene, CDR1 is GTSNPN and CDR2 is SVGIG (reference sequence). This CDR3 has 16 residues. As DNA, the CDR3 is TGTGCCTGGAGTGTATGTCGGCGGGAGCCTCTCAATGAGCAGTTCTTC. Translated, it gives CAWSVCRREPLNEQFF.